This TCR beta chain is drawn from a study of T cell changes during pregnancy in multiple sclerosis. Germline V gene lookup returns CDR1 LNHNV and CDR2 YYDKDF (reference sequence). The CDR3 consists of 16 residues. V lost 2 bases, J lost 4 bases, and 7 bases stayed unmatched. Sequencing used immunoSEQ multiplex PCR; TCRdb keeps in-frame clones, though not all of them. The data contain around 53,000 clones, around 93% of them seen just once; the ten biggest clones take up 0.6% to 0.7%. This clonotype was sampled from a female donor with multiple sclerosis, enrolled in a pregnancy study. The source was CD4+ T cells from peripheral blood mononuclear cells, collected after pregnancy. The chain uses TRBV15 and TRBJ2-2, with TRBD1 matching over 7 bases. The CDR3 here is CATSRLMSGGTGELFF. The CDR3 region has the DNA TGTGCCACCAGCAGATTGATGTCAGGGGGCACCGGGGAGCTGTTTTTT.